These 16 T cell receptor beta chains came from one sample sequenced in a study of CD8+CD57+ T cells in acquired aplastic anemia. Only patients with CD8+CD57+ cell expansion on flow cytometry were chosen for sequencing. TCR beta VDJ combinations and CDR3 sequences were profiled from genomic DNA. TCRdb processed the reads anew with MiXCR; each CDR3 protein has one entry. The table includes about 200,000 distinct CDR3 sequences, 65% detected once. Sequencing input: sorted CD4+, CD8+, or CD8+CD57+ T cells (not recorded which) from PBMCs. These receptors were obtained from a human donor with aplastic anemia.

The chain is built from TRBV19 and TRBJ2-5, with D hard to call. The germline V gene encodes CDR1 LNHDA and CDR2 SQIVND (reference sequence). The CDR3 is made up of 11 amino acids. V was pared by 10 bases and J by 5 bases, with 11 bases between. The CDR3 sequence is CATIVGETQYF. CDR3 coding DNA: TGTGCCACCATAGTTGGCGAGACCCAGTACTTC. The full variable domain, with the rest looked up from reference TRBV19 and TRBJ2-5, is DGGITQSPKYLFRKEGQNVTLSCEQNLNHDAMYWYRQDPGQGLRLIYYSQIVNDFQKGDIAEGYSVSREKKESFPLTVTSAQKNPTAFYLCATIVGETQYFGPGTRLLVL.

The chain has TRBV6-5 and TRBJ1-2; D is unclear. The V and J ends lost 2 bases and 8 bases respectively, with 18 bases between them. CDR1 is MNHEY and CDR2 is SVGAGI in the germline V gene. The CDR3 is 15 residues long. DNA for the CDR3: TGTGCCAGCAGTTACGGCCCTGGGATTTCGTCCGGCTACACCTTC. This gives the protein CASSYGPGISSGYTF.

The chain links TRBV14 to TRBJ1-1; D might be TRBD1 (6 bases). The ends were cut back, 1 base at V and 7 bases at J, with 13 bases in the middle. In germline, CDR1 is SGHDN, CDR2 FVKESK. This CDR3 spans 14 amino acids. CDR3 coding DNA: TGTGCCAGCAGCCAAGGGGGCAGGGGCAATGAAGCTTTCTTT. Its protein is CASSQGGRGNEAFF.

This clonotype was detected only a few times. This chain uses TRBV2 with TRBJ2-7; tentatively, D is TRBD1 or TRBD2 (5 bases each). Germline V lookup: CDR1 SNHLY, CDR2 FYNNEI. This CDR3 contains 14 residues. Trimming removed 6 bases at V and 6 bases at J, with 18 bases between. The CDR3 DNA reads as TGTGCCAGCAGCGGATTCAGGGTACTAGGCGAGCAGTACTTC. Translation gives CASSGFRVLGEQYF.

The chain joins TRBV12-3 or TRBV12-4 to TRBJ1-1, with unresolved D. Trimming pared 7 bases from V and 7 bases from J, leaving 13 bases between. The CDR3 is made up of 12 amino acids. The DNA of the CDR3 is TGTGCCAGCAAGATGGGGTACGTTGAAGCTTTCTTT. This encodes CASKMGYVEAFF.

The V and J genes are TRBV7-2 and TRBJ1-3; D is unresolved. CDR3 size: 16 residues. In germline, CDR1 is SGHTA, CDR2 FQGNSA. The V and J ends lost 5 bases and 6 bases respectively, with 20 bases between them. The CDR3 sequence: CASSHDLEVPANTIYF. The CDR3 DNA reads as TGTGCCAGCAGCCATGACCTCGAGGTACCGGCAAACACCATATATTTT.

The chain links TRBV6-6 to TRBJ2-7, with D hard to call. Germline CDR1 MNHNY, CDR2 SVGAGI (reference sequence). Trimming stripped 5 bases from V and 2 bases from J, with 7 bases between. The CDR3 consists of 12 residues. DNA of the CDR3: TGTGCCAGCAGTACCAGGACCTACGAGCAGTACTTC. This translates into CASSTRTYEQYF.

V gene TRBV19 combines with J gene TRBJ1-6; D ambiguous. The CDR3 spans 12 residues. With 5 bases removed from V and 2 bases from J, the gap between germline ends came to 1 base. Germline V CDR1 and CDR2: LNHDA, SQIVND (reference sequence). The CDR3 DNA follows: TGTGCCAGTAGTCCCTATAATTCACCCCTCCACTTT. Amino acid sequence: CASSPYNSPLHF. The variable domain in full, completed from reference TRBV19 and TRBJ1-6, reads DGGITQSPKYLFRKEGQNVTLSCEQNLNHDAMYWYRQDPGQGLRLIYYSQIVNDFQKGDIAEGYSVSREKKESFPLTVTSAQKNPTAFYLCASSPYNSPLHFGNGTRLTVT.

The chain employs TRBV29-1 and TRBJ2-3; 11 bases line up with TRBD2. The germline CDR1 and CDR2 sequences are SQVTM and ANQGSEA. The CDR3 length is 17 residues. J lost 3 bases, V lost 3 bases, and 11 bases had no gene match. CDR3 loop: CSVDSGGGPGRTDTQYF. The CDR3 DNA follows: TGCAGCGTTGATAGCGGGGGGGGCCCGGGTAGGACAGATACGCAGTATTTT.

This clonotype came up a few times. This chain links TRBV2 with TRBJ2-5; 8 bases agree with TRBD2. Germline CDR1 and CDR2: SNHLY and FYNNEI. The CDR3 loop spans 13 amino acids. With V trimmed by 8 bases and J by 4 bases, 6 bases remained unmatched. CDR3 sequence reads: CASHRGGAETQYF. CDR3 nucleotide sequence: TGTGCCAGCCATCGGGGGGGGGCAGAGACCCAGTACTTC.

V usage is TRBV5-1 and J usage is TRBJ2-7; TRBD2 matches at 8 bases. Germline V gives CDR1 SGHRS, CDR2 YFSETQ. J was trimmed by 2 bases and V by 4 bases; bases with no gene match: 8. The CDR3 runs to 15 residues. The CDR3 protein is CASSAGVLAAYEQYF. In DNA, the CDR3 is TGCGCCAGCAGCGCGGGGGTACTAGCGGCCTACGAGCAGTACTTC.

The chain recombines TRBV7-2 with TRBJ1-3; no reliable D call. CDR1 is SGHTA, CDR2 FQGNSA, per germline. The germline V and J ends were trimmed by 5 bases and 4 bases, with 15 bases remaining between them. The CDR3 covers 15 residues. CDR3 sequence reads: CASSPAIQRGNTIYF. CDR3 bases: TGTGCCAGCAGCCCCGCCATTCAGCGAGGAAACACCATATATTTT. Using reference TRBV7-2 and TRBJ1-3 for the parts outside the CDR3, the full variable domain is GAGVSQSPSNKVTEKGKDVELRCDPISGHTALYWYRQSLGQGLEFLIYFQGNSAPDKSGLPSDRFSAERTGGSVSTLTIQRTQQEDSAVYLCASSPAIQRGNTIYFGEGSWLTVV.

The gene calls are TRBV9 and TRBJ2-7; D not certain. V was clipped by 3 bases and J by 3 bases, with 7 bases between them. Germline assignment: CDR1 SGDLS and CDR2 YYNGEE. This CDR3 spans 12 amino acids. The CDR3 sequence: CASSAQDYEQYF. CDR3 bases: TGTGCCAGCAGCGCCCAGGACTACGAGCAGTACTTC.

Only a few counts were recorded for this clonotype. The J gene is TRBJ1-2, the V gene TRBV19; D is ambiguous. Looked up from germline, CDR1 is LNHDA and CDR2 is SQIVND (reference sequence). Trimming removed 4 bases from V and 0 bases from J, with 6 bases in between. The CDR3 runs to 13 residues. The DNA for the CDR3 is TGTGCCAGTAGTACGGACCCTAACTATGGCTACACCTTC. This encodes CASSTDPNYGYTF.

This chain joins TRBV5-1 and TRBJ2-7, with D possibly matching TRBD1 (6 bases). Trimming took 0 bases from V and 3 from J, leaving 10 bases between them. Germline V gene data show CDR1 as SGHRS and CDR2 as YFSETQ. The CDR3 is 14 amino acids. CDR3 DNA: TGCGCCAGCAGCTTGGAATCGGACAGCTACGAGCAGTACTTC. It encodes CASSLESDSYEQYF. Full variable domain (rest looked up from reference TRBV5-1 and TRBJ2-7): KAGVTQTPRYLIKTRGQQVTLSCSPISGHRSVSWYQQTPGQGLQFLFEYFSETQRNKGNFPGRFSGRQFSNSRSEMNVSTLELGDSALYLCASSLESDSYEQYFGPGTRLTVT.

This clonotype is a singleton in its sample. V gene TRBV6-1 combines with J gene TRBJ2-5; TRBD2 is a possible D gene (6 bases). V was trimmed by 1 base and J by 4 bases, leaving 13 bases between them. This CDR3 comprises 15 residues. The germline CDR1 and CDR2 sequences are MNHNS and SASEGT. The CDR3 protein is CASSEDGGGGETQYF. DNA of the CDR3: TGTGCCAGCAGTGAAGATGGGGGAGGTGGAGAGACCCAGTACTTC.